These T cell receptor beta chains were read from a single sample in a study of T cells in Graves' hyperthyroidism and ophthalmopathy. TCRdb recomputed calls from the multiplex PCR reads with MiXCR, one row per CDR3 protein. The repertoire consists of approximately 600,000 distinct CDR3 sequences, with around 20% occurring once and the leading ten covering over 30%. Input material: blood. The receptor set was obtained from a man younger than 40 with Graves' ophthalmopathy. Both conserved end residues are part of each CDR3. A D gene is named only where the DNA matches it firmly. Clone size is given for some rows only: seen once, a few or many times, or a class if the clone is expanded.

d_gene	abundance	j_gene	v_gene	CDR3nt	CDR3aa
.	.	TRBJ1-2	TRBV4-3	TGCGCCAGCAGCCCGTCAGGCACAGGGAACTATGGCTACACCTTC	CASSPSGTGNYGYTF
.	many	TRBJ1-5	TRBV12-3/TRBV12-4	TGTGCCAGCAGTTACTCTTTAAGACAGGAGCTGGATCAGCCCCAGCATTTT	CASSYSLRQELDQPQHF
.	many	TRBJ2-5	TRBV7-9	TGTGCCAGCAATACCGGGACGGCCGATCAAGAGACCCAGTACTTC	CASNTGTADQETQYF
.	few	TRBJ1-1	TRBV4-1	TGCGCCAGCAGCCATAATCCTGCCGATGGCACTGAAGCTTTCTTT	CASSHNPADGTEAFF
.	.	TRBJ2-7	TRBV20-1	TGCAGTGCTAGGATGCCCTCCGACGAGCAGTACTTC	CSARMPSDEQYF
.	many	TRBJ2-3	TRBV28	TGTGCCAGCAGTTTTGCAGATACGCAGTATTTT	CASSFADTQYF
.	.	TRBJ2-3	TRBV3-1	TGTGCCAGCAGCCAAGATTTCCGGGAGCCCCCAGATACGCAGTATTTT	CASSQDFREPPDTQYF
TRBD1	many	TRBJ2-7	TRBV12-3/TRBV12-4	TGTGCCAGCAGTAGGACAGGGGTGTACGAGCAGTACTTC	CASSRTGVYEQYF
.	many	TRBJ1-1	TRBV11-3	TGTGCCAGCAGCTTAGAGTGGGACACTGAAGCTTTCTTT	CASSLEWDTEAFF
.	many	TRBJ1-3	TRBV5-1	TGCGCCAGCAGCTTTGATGGAAACACCATATATTTT	CASSFDGNTIYF
TRBD1	.	TRBJ2-1	TRBV3-1	TGTGCCAGCAGTCCTTCCGGGACAGGGAATATTGAGCAGTTCTTC	CASSPSGTGNIEQFF
.	.	TRBJ2-7	TRBV12-3/TRBV12-4	TGTGCCAGCAGTGAGGTACCAGGGCAGTACTTC	CASSEVPGQYF
.	few	TRBJ1-6	TRBV30	TGTGCCTGGACGGGACGAACGCTTGATCCCCTCCACTTT	CAWTGRTLDPLHF
TRBD1	.	TRBJ1-2	TRBV10-3	TGTGCCATCAGTGGACAGGGAACTTCCTATGGCTACACCTTC	CAISGQGTSYGYTF
.	few	TRBJ1-4	TRBV4-1	TGCGCCAGCAGCCAACGGGGTGATGCTAATGAAAAACTGTTTTTT	CASSQRGDANEKLFF
TRBD2	many	TRBJ2-1	TRBV11-2	TGTGCCAGCAGCTTAGGAGGGGCTAGCGGACCCCAGTTCTTC	CASSLGGASGPQFF
.	many	TRBJ2-7	TRBV7-9	TGTGCCAGCAGCCCTATTGATATCCGAGCCTACGAGCAGTACTTC	CASSPIDIRAYEQYF
TRBD2	.	TRBJ2-7	TRBV11-1	TGTGCCAGCAGCTTAGAGAGCGGGAGGGCCTACGAGCAGTACTTC	CASSLESGRAYEQYF
.	.	TRBJ1-2	TRBV27	TGTGCCAGCAGTCCCAGTCCAGAGGTTCCCTACACTTTC	CASSPSPEVPYTF
.	few	TRBJ1-2	TRBV28	TGTGCCAGCAGGACATCCTATGGCTACACCTTC	CASRTSYGYTF
.	.	TRBJ2-1	TRBV9	TGTGCCAGCAGCAAGTACCCTATACGAAAGGTATCCGATGAGCAGTTCTTC	CASSKYPIRKVSDEQFF
TRBD2	.	TRBJ2-1	TRBV24-1	TGTGCCACCAGTGTAGCGGGAGGTCCCTACAATGAGCAGTTCTTC	CATSVAGGPYNEQFF
.	.	TRBJ1-1	TRBV20-1	TGCAGTTGCCCCATGAACACTGAAGCTTTCTTT	CSCPMNTEAFF
TRBD1	few	TRBJ1-2	TRBV6-1	TGTGCCAGCAGTCCCCAGACAGGGACTAACTATGGCTACACCTTC	CASSPQTGTNYGYTF
.	.	TRBJ2-7	TRBV5-1	TGCGCCAGCAGCTTGGCTATGGGACTGGTCTCCTACGAGCAGTACTTC	CASSLAMGLVSYEQYF
.	.	TRBJ2-5	TRBV20-1	TGCAGTGCCCGGCTGCTAGCGTGGCGAGAGACCCAGTACTTC	CSARLLAWRETQYF
TRBD1	.	TRBJ2-7	TRBV7-9	TGTGCCAGCAGCGATACCGGGACAGGGGGCGACGAGCAGTACTTC	CASSDTGTGGDEQYF
TRBD2	.	TRBJ2-2	TRBV19	TGTGCCAGTAGTGCAACTAGCGGGAGCCGCGTGCCCGGGGAGCTGTTTTTT	CASSATSGSRVPGELFF
.	.	TRBJ2-2	TRBV27	TGTGCCAGCAAATGGGGGGACCTAACCGGGGAGCTGTTTTTT	CASKWGDLTGELFF
.	.	TRBJ2-2	TRBV30	TGTGCCTGGTTGTATAAACACGGGAACACCGGGGAGCTGTTTTTT	CAWLYKHGNTGELFF
TRBD2	few	TRBJ2-7	TRBV7-2	TGTGCCAGCAGCCCCGTGGCTAGCGGGAACTACGAGCAGTACTTC	CASSPVASGNYEQYF
TRBD1	.	TRBJ1-4	TRBV20-1	TGCAGTGCTAGAGATGGGGGACAGTTTAATGAAAAACTGTTTTTT	CSARDGGQFNEKLFF
.	few	TRBJ2-7	TRBV6-6	TGTGCCAGCAGTTATCGACAGGACCAGCGAGGGCAGTACTTC	CASSYRQDQRGQYF
.	many	TRBJ2-3	TRBV30	TGTGCCTGGAGTGTAACTGGCACAGATACGCAGTATTTT	CAWSVTGTDTQYF
.	.	TRBJ2-7	TRBV6-1	TGTGCCAGCAGGGAGTCCCCCGGCACGGGGGCCTACGAGCAGTACTTC	CASRESPGTGAYEQYF